This TCR beta chain was recovered during a study of T-cell memory formation after mild COVID-19. Points from the study as a whole: That cross-reactive memory joined was suggested by some responding clones appearing in pre-infection memory.

Using constant-segment primers, 5'RACE produced TCR alpha and TCR beta cDNA libraries carrying sample barcodes and UMIs. TCRdb reprocessed the 5' RACE reads with MiXCR, giving one entry per CDR3 protein. The sample contains hundreds of thousands of distinct CDR3 sequences, roughly 20% of which appear only once. The table lists this clonotype with a few counts. What it binds is not known. Germline V CDR1 and CDR2: MNHNS, SASEGT. This CDR3 is 15 amino acids long. The ends lost 10 bases at V and 4 bases at J; junction bases unmatched: 12. The rearrangement links TRBV6-1 to TRBJ2-3; 9 bases fit TRBD1. The material sequenced was PBMCs or a T cell subset sorted from them (not recorded which). This receptor was taken from an adult woman who had mild COVID-19 (a few samples of this study predate the infection). Cell type and time point are not known. The CDR3 spells CATYPGTGSADTQYF. The CDR3 DNA follows: TGTGCCACCTACCCCGGGACAGGGAGCGCAGATACGCAGTATTTT.